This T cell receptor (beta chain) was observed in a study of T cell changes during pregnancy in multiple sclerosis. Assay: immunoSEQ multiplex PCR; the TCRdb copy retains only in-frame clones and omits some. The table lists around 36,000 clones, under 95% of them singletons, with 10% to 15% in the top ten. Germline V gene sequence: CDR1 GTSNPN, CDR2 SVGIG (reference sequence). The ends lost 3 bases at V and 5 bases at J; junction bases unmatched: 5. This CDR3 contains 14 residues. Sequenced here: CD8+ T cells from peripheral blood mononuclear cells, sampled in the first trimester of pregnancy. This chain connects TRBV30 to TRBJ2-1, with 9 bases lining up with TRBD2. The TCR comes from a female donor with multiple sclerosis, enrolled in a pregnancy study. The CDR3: CAWRKTSGDNEQFF. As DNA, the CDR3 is TGTGCCTGGAGAAAGACTAGCGGCGACAATGAGCAGTTCTTC.